Described below is a single TCR beta chain sequence and its context. What it recognizes is unknown. This entry belongs to a study of graft-versus-host responses after intestinal transplantation. Whole-study context: Anti-thymocyte globulin served as induction for all recipients, who then took tacrolimus and steroids for three to four years. Study-wide results and caveats: There were GvH clones found in recipient marrow, and some of them appeared first in ileum or blood. Allografts of patients with graft-donor T cell macrochimerism showed high graft-versus-host to host-versus-graft clone ratios.

The CDR3 has 13 amino acids. Trimming pared 1 base from V and 7 bases from J, leaving 9 bases between. Germline CDR1 reads SGDLS; CDR2 reads YYNGEE. Clones were read by immunoSEQ multiplex PCR, and TCRdb kept only the in-frame ones, dropping some. The data contain 100,000 to 130,000 clones, roughly 86% of them singletons. The source material was unstimulated CD4+ T cells sorted from spleen or lymph node cells, sampled before transplant. V is TRBV9 and J is TRBJ1-5; D gene ambiguous. The TCR was taken from a human donor who was the organ donor for an intestinal transplant. CDR3 bases: TGTGCCAGCAGCGTACACCCCGGGCAGCCCCAGCATTTT. Amino acids: CASSVHPGQPQHF.